This T cell receptor (beta chain) derives from a study of control samples from healthy donors and cancer patients (TCRdb year 2020). A remark on this clone: No cognate antigen has been identified for it. Nothing much larger sits one base from this clone, and base qualities are not available.

CDR1 and CDR2 are drawn from the germline V gene (reference sequence): MNHEY, SMNVEV. V has 8 bases trimmed and J has 5 bases trimmed; junction bases matching no gene number 13. From the cysteine through the phenylalanine, the CDR3 covers 16 amino acids. Only CDR3 DNA remains: 48 bases, in frame from the first base. The method behind the library was the immunoSEQ multiplex PCR assay. TCRdb mirrors the immuneACCESS table, restricted to in-frame sequences. Some clones are absent from its copies; in checked studies, under half trace to an unresolved V gene, and the reason for the others is unknown. Across this sample there are roughly 200,000 clones, with 85% to 95% seen only once. The biggest ten clones account for over 1.2% of the sample.

The receptor was isolated from a man aged 50-60 years in good health. The chain is encoded by TRBV27 joined to TRBJ2-5, and TRBD1 matches 11 of the central bases. The sequenced sample was blood. Here is the DNA: TGTGCCAGCGGCTCCTCGGGACAGGGGGGGCGGGAGACCCAGTACTTC. It encodes CASGSSGQGGRETQYF.